Sequencing of this T cell receptor beta chain was carried out in a study of T cell responses to AZD1222 COVID-19 vaccine. General study points: Compared with day 0, the breadth and depth of the Spike-specific TCR repertoire rose significantly after two doses of AZD1222.

Here immunoSEQ multiplex PCR was the method, and the copy in TCRdb shows in-frame clones only, minus some. The sample yields about 110,000 clones, roughly 87% seen once. Note on this clone: What it binds is unknown.

In germline, CDR1 is SGDLS, CDR2 YYNGEE. The CDR3 loop spans 14 amino acids. After removal of 7 bases from V and 5 bases from J, the junction contained 10 bases not matched to a gene. This chain connects TRBV9 to TRBJ2-7; 9 nucleotides line up with TRBD1. The specimen was peripheral blood, collected 28 days after the second AZD1222 dose. The sequence came from an adult who received the AZD1222 COVID-19 vaccine. This CDR3 is CASGPGTGNNEQYF. The CDR3 DNA reads as TGTGCCAGCGGCCCCGGGACAGGGAACAACGAGCAGTACTTC.